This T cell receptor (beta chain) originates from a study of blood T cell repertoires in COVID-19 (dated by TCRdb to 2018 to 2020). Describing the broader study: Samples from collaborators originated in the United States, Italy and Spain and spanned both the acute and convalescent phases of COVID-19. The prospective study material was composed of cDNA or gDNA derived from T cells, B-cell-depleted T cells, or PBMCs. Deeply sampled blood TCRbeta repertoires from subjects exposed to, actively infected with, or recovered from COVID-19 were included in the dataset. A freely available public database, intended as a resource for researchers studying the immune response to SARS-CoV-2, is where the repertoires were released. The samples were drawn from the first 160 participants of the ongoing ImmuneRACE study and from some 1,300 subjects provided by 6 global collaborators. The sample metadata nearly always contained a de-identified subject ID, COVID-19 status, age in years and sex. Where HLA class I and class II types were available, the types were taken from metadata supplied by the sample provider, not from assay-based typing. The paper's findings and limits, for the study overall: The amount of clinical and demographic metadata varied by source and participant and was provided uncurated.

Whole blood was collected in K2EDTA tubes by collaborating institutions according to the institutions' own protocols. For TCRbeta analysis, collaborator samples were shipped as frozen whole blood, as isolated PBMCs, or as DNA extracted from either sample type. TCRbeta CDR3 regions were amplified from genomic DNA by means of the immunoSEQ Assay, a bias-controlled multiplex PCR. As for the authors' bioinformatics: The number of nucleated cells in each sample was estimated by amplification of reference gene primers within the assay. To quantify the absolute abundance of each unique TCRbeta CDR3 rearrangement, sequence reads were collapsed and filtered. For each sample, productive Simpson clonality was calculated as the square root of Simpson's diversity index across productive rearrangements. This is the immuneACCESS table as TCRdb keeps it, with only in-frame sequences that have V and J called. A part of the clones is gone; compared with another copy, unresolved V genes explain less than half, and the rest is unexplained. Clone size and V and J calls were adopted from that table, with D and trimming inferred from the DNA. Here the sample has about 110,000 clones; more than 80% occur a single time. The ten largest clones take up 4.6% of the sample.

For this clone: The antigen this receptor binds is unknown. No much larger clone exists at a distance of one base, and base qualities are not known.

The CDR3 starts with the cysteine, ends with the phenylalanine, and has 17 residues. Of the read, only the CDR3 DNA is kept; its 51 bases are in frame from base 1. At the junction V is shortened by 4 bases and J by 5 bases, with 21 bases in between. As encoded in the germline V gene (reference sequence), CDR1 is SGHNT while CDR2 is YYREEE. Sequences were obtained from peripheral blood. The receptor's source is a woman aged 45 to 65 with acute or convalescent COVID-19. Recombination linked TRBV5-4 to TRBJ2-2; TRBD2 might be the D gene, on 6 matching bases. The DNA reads TGTGCCAGCAGCCCCCATGTTAGCGGAGGGGCTACCGGGGAGCTGTTTTTT. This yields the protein CASSPHVSGGATGELFF. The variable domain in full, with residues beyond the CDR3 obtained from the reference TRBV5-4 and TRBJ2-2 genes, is ETGVTQSPTHLIKTRGQQVTLRCSSQSGHNTVSWYQQALGQGPQFIFQYYREEENGRGNFPPRFSGLQFPNYSSELNVNALELDDSALYLCASSPHVSGGATGELFFGEGSRLTVL.